This T cell receptor beta chain was sequenced in a study of CD8 T cells in Susac syndrome. Worth noting for this clonotype: Its antigen is unidentified.

In blood CD8+ and CD4+ T cells, TCR beta underwent sequencing. A quantity of roughly 0.5 to 1 ug RNA underwent reverse transcription using random hexamers. Amplification of TCR beta CDR3 spanned 54 Vbeta and 13 Jbeta via immunoSEQ multiplex PCR. One entry per CDR3 protein, called by TCRdb with MiXCR from the immunoSEQ multiplex PCR reads. The table records about 52,000 distinct CDR3 sequences, 93% of them present only once. The CDR3 runs to 15 residues. V gave up 0 bases and J gave up 2 bases, with 5 bases separating them. CDR1 is LNHNV, CDR2 YYDKDF, per germline (reference sequence). Findings and caveats of the study: By the study's own acknowledgment, its TCR sequencing and HLA analysis included relatively few individuals.

The J gene is TRBJ2-6, the V gene TRBV15; D unclear. The receptor was isolated from a human donor with multiple sclerosis. Sequencing was done on a sample of CD8+ T cells from PBMCs. CDR3 nucleotides: TGTGCCACCAGCAGAGAGGGGACTGGGGCCAACGTCCTGACTTTC. Its translation: CATSREGTGANVLTF.